This T cell receptor (beta chain) emerged from a study of T cell responses to AZD1222 COVID-19 vaccine. The wider study: Second-dose groups at about 4 or about 12 weeks were pooled. Study-level findings and limits: Repertoires were sampled only after the peak T cell response.

About this clone: Its target is unknown.

This CDR3 contains 15 residues. Trimming removed 3 bases from V and 5 bases from J; junction bases left unmatched: 9. Germline V CDR1 and CDR2: SQVTM, ANQGSEA. Here immunoSEQ multiplex PCR was the method, and the copy in TCRdb shows in-frame clones only, minus some. Seen here are about 120,000 clones, roughly 89% observed once, and the top ten hold roughly 8.9%. The TCR was taken from an adult in good health. Sequenced material: peripheral blood, taken on day 0 of AZD1222 vaccination. The chain has TRBV29-1 and TRBJ2-5; 10 bases fit TRBD1. DNA for the CDR3: TGCAGCGTTGACCCGACAGGGGGCGGTTGGGAGACCCAGTACTTC. Its translation is CSVDPTGGGWETQYF.